Listed below are T cell receptor beta chains from one sample, sequenced in a study of T-cell memory formation after mild COVID-19. TCRdb ran MiXCR on the 5' RACE reads and lists one entry per CDR3 protein. The sample yields hundreds of thousands of distinct CDR3 sequences, around 17% seen once. Sequencing was done on a sample of PBMCs or a T cell subset sorted from them (not recorded which). The receptors derive from a young man who had mild COVID-19 (a few samples of this study predate the infection). Cell type and time point are not known. The CDR3 runs from the conserved cysteine through the conserved F or W. A D gene is named only where the DNA matches it firmly. Not all rows give a size; the values are once, few, many and, for expanded clones, a class.

CASSQRRTGGVETQYF,TGCGCCAGCAGCCAAAGAAGGACAGGGGGCGTTGAGACCCAGTACTTC,-,TRBD1,TRBV4-1,TRBJ2-5
CASSLGQVQEKLFF,TGTGCCAGCAGCCTGGGCCAGGTCCAAGAAAAACTGTTTTTT,-,-,TRBV11-2,TRBJ1-4
CASSYSPDSNYGYTF,TGTGCCAGCAGTTACTCACCCGACAGCAACTATGGCTACACCTTC,few,-,TRBV6-5,TRBJ1-2
CASSSGTGVNEQFF,TGTGCCAGCAGCTCCGGAACAGGGGTCAATGAGCAGTTCTTC,few,TRBD1,TRBV7-6,TRBJ2-1
CATSPQRTNTGELFF,TGTGCCACCAGCCCCCAACGGACGAACACCGGGGAGCTGTTTTTT,-,-,TRBV15,TRBJ2-2
CASSEAGGSYEQYF,TGCGCCAGCAGTGAGGCAGGGGGCTCCTACGAGCAGTACTTC,-,TRBD1,TRBV10-2,TRBJ2-7
CASSLQGASDTQYF,TGCGCCAGCAGCTTACAGGGGGCTTCGGATACGCAGTATTTT,-,TRBD1,TRBV5-1,TRBJ2-3
CASSQALAGVSLLTQYF,TGCGCCAGCAGCCAAGCCCTAGCGGGGGTGTCGCTGCTTACGCAGTATTTT,few,TRBD2,TRBV4-1,TRBJ2-3
CASSQDGGGAIDTQYF,TGCGCCAGCAGCCAAGATGGCGGGGGGGCCATAGATACGCAGTATTTT,-,TRBD2,TRBV4-1,TRBJ2-3
CSAERWQGEDTQYF,TGCAGTGCCGAGAGGTGGCAGGGAGAAGATACGCAGTATTTT,-,-,TRBV20-1,TRBJ2-3
CASSSSDRGPDTQYF,TGTGCCAGCAGTTCCTCGGACAGGGGGCCAGATACGCAGTATTTT,-,TRBD1,TRBV6-2/TRBV6-3,TRBJ2-3
CASSPLGQDIGELFF,TGTGCCAGCTCACCATTAGGACAGGACATCGGGGAGCTGTTTTTT,few,TRBD1,TRBV18,TRBJ2-2
CASSNGDLETQYF,TGCGCCAGCAGTAACGGGGATTTAGAGACCCAGTACTTC,few,-,TRBV5-1,TRBJ2-5
CASSQDLVFTEAFF,TGTGCCAGCAGCCAAGATCTAGTATTCACTGAAGCTTTCTTT,-,-,TRBV3-1,TRBJ1-1
CAISETDRSSNQPQHF,TGTGCCATCAGTGAGACGGACAGGAGTAGCAATCAGCCCCAGCATTTT,once,TRBD1,TRBV10-3,TRBJ1-5
CASSQVSLGGGEQFF,TGCGCCAGCAGCCAAGTATCGTTAGGGGGCGGCGAGCAGTTCTTC,-,TRBD1,TRBV4-3,TRBJ2-1
CASSVGPAYGYTF,TGTGCCAGCAGCGTGGGCCCCGCCTATGGCTACACCTTC,-,-,TRBV5-5,TRBJ1-2
CSARDLLWGTNEKLFF,TGCAGTGCTAGAGATCTATTGTGGGGGACTAATGAAAAACTGTTTTTT,-,-,TRBV20-1,TRBJ1-4
CSVDLLGTEQFF,TGCAGCGTTGACCTGCTGGGGACCGAGCAGTTCTTC,-,-,TRBV29-1,TRBJ2-1
CASSLRMAPLHF,TGTGCCAGCAGCCTCCGGATGGCGCCCCTCCACTTT,few,-,TRBV7-2,TRBJ1-6
CAIRTGDANTGELFF,TGTGCCATTCGGACCGGGGACGCGAACACCGGGGAGCTGTTTTTT,-,-,TRBV2,TRBJ2-2
CASSKSSGGPSRGIQYF,TGTGCCAGCAGCAAGTCGAGCGGGGGCCCTTCTAGGGGCATTCAGTACTTC,few,-,TRBV21-1,TRBJ2-4
CASSPYPRGGARDTQYF,TGTGCCAGCTCACCATACCCTCGCGGGGGGGCCAGGGATACGCAGTATTTT,-,TRBD2,TRBV18,TRBJ2-3
CASLGERDTEAFF,TGTGCCAGCTTGGGAGAGCGTGACACTGAAGCTTTCTTT,-,-,TRBV2,TRBJ1-1
CASSSHDQTYEQYF,TGCGCCAGCAGCTCGCACGACCAAACCTACGAGCAGTACTTC,-,-,TRBV5-1,TRBJ2-7